These T cell receptor beta chains were read from a single sample in a study of shared clonotypes between healthy human individuals. TCRdb keeps only in-frame clones here, not all; method: immunoSEQ multiplex PCR. This sample has approximately 470,000 clones, with around four fifths found just once. Sequenced: PBMCs. Receptor source: a middle-aged woman in good health. Some clones in this sample may be carry-over from other donors' samples. CDR3s include the opening cysteine and the closing phenylalanine or tryptophan. Clone size is shown for a subset of rows, as once, few, many or a class of expanded clone.

len	abundance	j_gene	v_gene	CDR3aa
14	NA	TRBJ1-1	TRBV2	CASSRDRRNTEAFF
16	NA	TRBJ2-6	TRBV1	CTSGEGARSGANVLTF
15	NA	TRBJ1-2	TRBV6-5	CASSYSNSRAYGYTF
12	NA	TRBJ1-2	TRBV10-3	CAISQENYGYTF
15	NA	TRBJ2-7	TRBV5-4	CASSLGGDRAHEQYF
16	NA	TRBJ2-5	TRBV18	CASSPSIPGREETQYF
15	NA	TRBJ2-1	TRBV7-3	CASSPTRMDYNEQFF
13	NA	TRBJ2-1	TRBV15	CATSSRDRGEQFF
14	NA	TRBJ2-5	TRBV4-1	CASSQGPRQETQYF
16	NA	TRBJ2-6	TRBV28	CANTGQGAVGANVLTF
12	NA	TRBJ1-1	TRBV25-1	CASSEYYSGAFF
15	NA	TRBJ1-3	TRBV4-3	CASSQDWARGNTIYF
13	few	TRBJ1-1	TRBV11-2	CASSFGQYTEAFF
14	once	TRBJ1-5	TRBV7-2	CASSGRGSNQPQHF
12	NA	TRBJ1-5	TRBV10-1	CASGTGNQPQHF
15	NA	TRBJ2-3	TRBV30	CAWSSGQLPTDTQYF
14	NA	TRBJ2-7	TRBV9	CASSAGRRNGEQYF
13	NA	TRBJ1-4	TRBV28	CASSFGVNEKLFF
17	NA	TRBJ2-7	TRBV11-2	CASSLETGDRWTYEQYF
13	NA	TRBJ2-7	TRBV7-2	CASSFTVHYEQYF
14	NA	TRBJ2-7	TRBV4-2	CASSPRDRSYEQYF
13	NA	TRBJ1-2	TRBV19	CASSAGTGLGYTF
15	NA	TRBJ2-1	TRBV5-4	CASSAAGDSYNEQFF
11	once	TRBJ2-7	TRBV20-1	CSAKEVYEQYF
17	NA	TRBJ2-2	TRBV15	CATSRGLGSFTTGELFF
16	NA	TRBJ2-2	TRBV2	CASSVNSGIVTGELFF
15	NA	TRBJ2-1	TRBV30	CAVKSGRGSYNEQFF
14	NA	TRBJ2-2	TRBV19	CASSINMNTGELFF
14	NA	TRBJ2-7	TRBV29-1	CSVVIWGADYEQYF
12	NA	TRBJ1-2	TRBV2	CASSGTGYGYTF
15	NA	TRBJ2-6	TRBV5-1	CASSPGVVGANVLTF
13	few	TRBJ1-4	TRBV7-3	CASSFLPGEKLFF